Listed here are 11 T cell receptor beta chains from one sample, sequenced in a study of glioma-infiltrating T cells after dendritic cell vaccination. Sequencing was performed with immunoSEQ multiplex PCR; in TCRdb, only in-frame clones are kept and a portion is missing. This table holds some 58,000 clones, 70% to 90% found once. The time point denotes: after dendritic cell vaccination, including at tumor progression/relapse. The material sequenced was blood, taken after dendritic cell vaccination. These receptors originate from a human donor with glioblastoma.

V is TRBV30 and J is TRBJ1-2; 7 bases are a match to TRBD1. V lost 4 bases and J lost 6; bases outside the gene matches: 14. Germline CDR1 is GTSNPN and CDR2 is SVGIG (reference sequence). The CDR3 contains 15 residues. In DNA form, the CDR3 reads TGTGCCTGGATTCGGGAGGGGGCGCGGGCTCATGGCTACACCTTC. Translated, it gives CAWIREGARAHGYTF.

The chain has TRBV30 and TRBJ2-1; TRBD1 matches 8 bases. CDR3 length: 15 residues. V lost 1 base and J lost 2; bases outside the gene matches: 4. Germline CDR1 and CDR2: GTSNPN and SVGIG (reference sequence). In DNA, the CDR3 is TGTGCCTGGAGTGGACAGGGGACCACCTACAATGAGCAGTTCTTC. It yields the protein CAWSGQGTTYNEQFF. The full variable domain, with the rest looked up from reference TRBV30 and TRBJ2-1, is SQTIHQWPATLVQPVGSPLSLECTVEGTSNPNLYWYRQAAGRGLQLLFYSVGIGQISSEVPQNLSASRPQDRQFILSSKKLLLSDSGFYLCAWSGQGTTYNEQFFGPGTRLTVL.

This chain joins TRBV2 and TRBJ1-6; 10 bases agree with TRBD1. The germline V gene has CDR1 SNHLY and CDR2 FYNNEI. V lost 6 bases to trimming and J lost 9 bases; unmatched junction nucleotides: 8. This CDR3 spans 15 amino acids. The CDR3 nucleotides are TGTGCCAGCAGATCCGGGACAGGGGTTACTTCACCCCTCCACTTT. As protein: CASRSGTGVTSPLHF.

The chain has TRBV13 and TRBJ2-7; a possible D gene is TRBD2 (6 bases). Trimming cost V 5 bases and J 2 bases, with 22 bases left between them. Per the germline V gene, CDR1 is PRHDT and CDR2 is FYEKMQ (reference sequence). The CDR3 totals 17 residues. The CDR3 nucleotides are TGTGCCAGCAGCATAACCCCCGGGCTAGCGATGACCTACGAGCAGTACTTC. Protein product: CASSITPGLAMTYEQYF.

The chain has TRBV6-5 and TRBJ2-7; 7 bases are a match to TRBD1. Germline CDR1 and CDR2: MNHEY and SVGAGI. After removal of 2 bases from V and 2 bases from J, the junction contained 3 bases not matched to a gene. The CDR3 sequence is 14 residues long. DNA of the CDR3: TGTGCCAGCAGTTACGGGACAGCAGCCTACGAGCAGTACTTC. It specifies CASSYGTAAYEQYF.

Only one count was recorded for this clone. The rearrangement uses TRBV6-5 and TRBJ1-1, with D possibly matching TRBD1 (6 bases). This CDR3 is 15 amino acids long. Looked up from germline, CDR1 is MNHEY and CDR2 is SVGAGI. The V end lost 6 bases, the J end lost 0 bases, and 14 bases lay between the germline ends. The DNA of the CDR3 is TGTGCCAGCAGAGACGGACAGCTTATGAACACTGAAGCTTTCTTT. Its protein product is CASRDGQLMNTEAFF.

The chain is built from TRBV6-7 and TRBJ2-1; 7 nucleotides align to TRBD1. TRBV6-7 is assigned to the ORF class and has an uncertain function. J gave up 1 base and V 4 bases, and 7 bases lay outside the gene matches. There are 16 residues in the CDR3. The DNA for the CDR3 is TGTGCCAGCAGTTCCTCCGACAGGGAGTCCTACAATGAGCAGTTCTTC. Its translation is CASSSSDRESYNEQFF.

The chain links TRBV4-1 to TRBJ1-4; 10 nucleotides match TRBD1. Per germline, CDR1 MGHRA and CDR2 YSYEKL. The CDR3 loop spans 17 amino acids. V was clipped by 1 base and J by 8 bases; unmatched bases: 10. The CDR3 reads CASSQVGRDRGGEKLFF. DNA of the CDR3: TGCGCCAGCAGCCAAGTAGGGCGGGACAGGGGAGGCGAAAAACTGTTTTTT.

This rearrangement joins TRBV7-2 to TRBJ2-2, with D possibly matching TRBD2 (7 bases). CDR3 length: 16 amino acids. With 1 base removed from V and 1 base from J, the gap between germline ends came to 10 bases. Germline V lookup: CDR1 SGHTA, CDR2 FQGNSA. As DNA, the CDR3 is TGTGCCAGCAGCTTAGTGGGAGGGGGGAACACCGGGGAGCTGTTTTTT. It yields the protein CASSLVGGGNTGELFF.

This rearrangement joins TRBV2 to TRBJ2-4; D perhaps matches TRBD2 (6 bases). The CDR3 covers 13 residues. Trimming pared 7 bases from V and 3 bases from J, leaving 10 bases between. The germline CDR1 and CDR2 sequences are SNHLY and FYNNEI. DNA for the CDR3: TGTGCCAGCAATCGGGGAGGCAAAAACATTCAGTACTTC. Protein product: CASNRGGKNIQYF.

J is TRBJ2-2 and V is TRBV21-1; the table's D call of TRBD1 was not tested on the DNA. TRBV21-1 is shown as a pseudogene. CDR3 size: 17 residues. The CDR3 loop is CASSKGVGHSATGELFF. The CDR3 nucleotides read TGTGCCAGCAGCAAAGGGGTGGGACATTCTGCCACCGGGGAGCTGTTTTTT.